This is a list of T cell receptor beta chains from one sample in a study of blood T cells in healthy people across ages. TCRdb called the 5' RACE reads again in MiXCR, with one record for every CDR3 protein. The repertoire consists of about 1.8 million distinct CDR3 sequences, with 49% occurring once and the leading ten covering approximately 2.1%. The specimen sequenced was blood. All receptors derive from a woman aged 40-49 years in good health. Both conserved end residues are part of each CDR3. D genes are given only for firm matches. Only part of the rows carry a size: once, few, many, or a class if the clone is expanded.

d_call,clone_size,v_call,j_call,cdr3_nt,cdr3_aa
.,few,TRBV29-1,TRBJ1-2,TGCAGCGTTTGGACAGAACTATATGGCTACACCTTC,CSVWTELYGYTF
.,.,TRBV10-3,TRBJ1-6,TGTGCCATCAGTCCTATGGGTCTGGATTCACCCCTCCACTTT,CAISPMGLDSPLHF
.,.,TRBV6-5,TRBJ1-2,TGTGCCAGCAGTTTTGTTGGGGGGAGCTACACCTTC,CASSFVGGSYTF
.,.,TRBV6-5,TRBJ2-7,TGTGCCAGCAGCCCCCCCCGGGGGGCCTCCTACGAGCAGTACTTC,CASSPPRGASYEQYF
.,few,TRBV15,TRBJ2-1,TGTGCCACCAGCAGAGATCGGACTTGGCCTATGTTCTTC,CATSRDRTWPMFF
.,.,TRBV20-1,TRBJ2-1,TGCAGTGCTAGAGACCAGGATTACAGTGAGCAGTTCTTC,CSARDQDYSEQFF
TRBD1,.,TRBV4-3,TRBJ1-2,TGCGCCAGCAGCCAAACAGGGACAGCCAGCCGAGGCTACACCTTC,CASSQTGTASRGYTF
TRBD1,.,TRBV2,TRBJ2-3,TGTGCCAGCAGTGTTAAGAGGGGGCCAGCAGATACGCAGTATTTT,CASSVKRGPADTQYF
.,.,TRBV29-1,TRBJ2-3,TGCAGCGTTGAATCTGGTAGTGCCGATACGCAGTATTTT,CSVESGSADTQYF
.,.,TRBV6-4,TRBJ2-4,TGTGCCAGCAGCAATGACAGGCCCAAAAACATTCAGTACTTC,CASSNDRPKNIQYF
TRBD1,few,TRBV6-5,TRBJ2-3,TGTGCCAGCAGTCAGATCGGGACAGGGGTCCCAGATACGCAGTATTTT,CASSQIGTGVPDTQYF